This T cell receptor (beta chain) is from a study of T cells expressing NK-cell markers. Notes on this clonotype: What it binds is not known.

Points from the study as a whole: HCMV specificity of the expanded NKG2C+ T cell clones was not established. A few donors likewise had their CD3+CD56-NKG2C+ fraction led by these clonotypes.

Reprocessing the 5' RACE reads, TCRdb reports a single entry for every CDR3 protein and omits DNA. This sample's table has under 500,000 distinct CDR3 sequences. The CDR3 extends over 13 amino acids. Per the germline V gene, CDR1 is DFQATT and CDR2 is SNEGSKA (reference sequence). This clonotype was sampled from a woman aged 18 to 75 in good health. The chain couples TRBV20-1 to TRBJ2-2; TCRdb designates TRBD1, a call that cannot be tested without DNA. The sample comprised blood T cells: a sorted CD56 or NKG2C T cell subset, CD4+ or CD8+ T cells, or bulk PBMC T cells (not recorded which). This chain's CDR3 is CSAWGGDTGELFF.